A single sample is the source of the 14 T cell receptor beta chains below, sequenced in a study of patients and donors after allogeneic stem cell transplantation. TCRdb called the RT-PCR reads again in MiXCR, with one record for every CDR3 protein. Among roughly 230,000 distinct CDR3 sequences listed, approximately 14% were seen once. The sequenced material came from blood, either unsorted or a sorted T cell fraction (not recorded which). Receptor source: a human donor who was either an allogeneic HSCT recipient or a stem cell or donor lymphocyte infusion donor (not recorded which). It is not recorded whose cells these are; they may come from a transplant donor.

This clonotype was observed a few times. The genes are TRBV19 and TRBJ1-1; D unclear. Germline CDR1 reads LNHDA; CDR2 reads SQIVND (reference sequence). The CDR3 contains 15 residues. Between the trimmed V and J ends, which lost 1 base and 3 bases, there was a span of 12 bases. The CDR3 DNA reads as TGTGCCAGTAGTATAGGGTCGGGCCGGGACACTGAAGCTTTCTTT. Translation gives CASSIGSGRDTEAFF.

The count of this clonotype is one. This chain connects TRBV30 to TRBJ2-1, with 7 bases lining up with TRBD2. The V gene end was trimmed by 0 bases and the J gene end by 4 bases; junction bases not matched to a gene: 3. Germline-derived CDR1 and CDR2 are GTSNPN and SVGIG (reference sequence). CDR3 size: 14 residues. This CDR3 reads CAWSVSGGYNEQFF. Here the CDR3 DNA reads TGTGCCTGGAGTGTGTCGGGGGGTTACAATGAGCAGTTCTTC.

This clonotype appeared many times. V usage is TRBV7-2 and J usage is TRBJ2-1, with D perhaps being TRBD1 or TRBD2 (5 bases each). CDR1 and CDR2 from the germline V gene are SGHTA and FQGNSA. The length of the CDR3 is 14 residues. V was cut by 7 bases and J by 9 bases, with 19 bases left in between. This CDR3 is CASNVGVSAGEQFF. As DNA, the CDR3 is TGTGCCAGCAACGTAGGGGTTTCGGCGGGTGAGCAGTTCTTC.

This clonotype was picked up a small number of times. The J gene is TRBJ2-3, the V gene TRBV12-3 or TRBV12-4, with D possibly matching TRBD2 (5 bases). The CDR3 covers 13 residues. Trimming took 8 bases from V and 2 from J, leaving 11 bases between them. CDR3 DNA sequence: TGTGCCAGCCAGACTATCATCACAGATACGCAGTATTTT. It codes for CASQTIITDTQYF.

This clonotype was detected only a few times. This rearrangement joins TRBV6-4 to TRBJ2-3; 10 nucleotides align to TRBD2. CDR1 MRHNA and CDR2 SNTAGT come from the germline V gene. This CDR3 has 16 residues. V shed 2 bases, J shed 5 bases, and the junction held 7 bases outside the gene matches. CDR3 nucleotide sequence: TGTGCCAGCAGTGACAGGATCAGCGGGGGGGGAGATACGCAGTATTTT. It yields the protein CASSDRISGGGDTQYF.

V is TRBV9 and J is TRBJ2-3; TRBD1 agrees at 7 bases. Germline V gene data show CDR1 as SGDLS and CDR2 as YYNGEE. With 2 bases clipped from V and 6 bases from J, the junction kept 0 bases outside the gene matches. This CDR3 is 12 amino acids long. Here the CDR3 reads CASSVRGDTQYF. The CDR3 DNA reads TGTGCCAGCAGCGTCAGGGGGGATACGCAGTATTTT. Using reference TRBV9 and TRBJ2-3 for the parts outside the CDR3, the full variable domain is DSGVTQTPKHLITATGQRVTLRCSPRSGDLSVYWYQQSLDQGLQFLIQYYNGEERAKGNILERFSAQQFPDLHSELNLSSLELGDSALYFCASSVRGDTQYFGPGTRLTVL.

The V gene is TRBV7-2, the J gene TRBJ1-1; unclear D gene. V was clipped by 5 bases and J by 4 bases, with 14 bases between them. The CDR3 loop spans 14 amino acids. Germline-derived CDR1 and CDR2 are SGHTA and FQGNSA. CDR3 nucleotides: TGTGCCAGCAGCCCTCTTGGGCAGAGCACTGAAGCTTTCTTT. Protein: CASSPLGQSTEAFF.

This clonotype has a count of ten or more. This chain links TRBV4-2 with TRBJ1-1; 9 nucleotides line up with TRBD1. Germline V gives CDR1 LGHNA, CDR2 YNFKEQ. The CDR3 consists of 15 residues. The V segment lost 1 base and the J segment 1 base; nucleotides outside the gene matches: 1. This chain's CDR3 is CASSQGDRANTEAFF. CDR3 DNA: TGTGCCAGCAGCCAAGGGGACAGGGCGAACACTGAAGCTTTCTTT.

There are a few counts of this clonotype. One junction end disagrees with the germline gene, perhaps due to a read error. The chain recombines TRBV24-1 with TRBJ2-5; 9 bases match TRBD1. This CDR3 spans 16 amino acids. Germline CDR1 reads KGHDR; CDR2 reads SFDVKD. The CDR3 is CATSGLTGGVTETQYF. CDR3 DNA sequence: TGTGCCACCAGTGGTTTGACAGGGGGAGTTACGGAGACCCAGTACTTC.

This clonotype was seen only a few times. This chain uses TRBV20-1 with TRBJ1-2; D may be TRBD1 (6 bases). Germline CDR1 is DFQATT and CDR2 is SNEGSKA (reference sequence). The germline V and J ends were trimmed by 5 bases and 2 bases, with 12 bases remaining between them. The CDR3 runs 13 residues. The CDR3 protein is CSAEHGTNYGYTF. Here the CDR3 DNA reads TGCAGTGCTGAACACGGGACAAACTATGGCTACACCTTC.

This clonotype has at least ten counts. The chain has TRBV12-3 or TRBV12-4 and TRBJ2-5, with 9 bases that match TRBD2. With 3 bases clipped from V and 1 base from J, the junction kept 9 bases outside the gene matches. This CDR3 region has 17 residues. CDR3 in DNA: TGTGCCAGCAGTTTGAACAGCGGGGGGCCGTCCCAAGAGACCCAGTACTTC. Residues: CASSLNSGGPSQETQYF.

In its sample, this clonotype was seen a few times. V and J are TRBV10-3 and TRBJ2-2, with 9 nucleotides matching TRBD1. Germline trimming cut 6 bases from V and 1 base from J; bases unmatched to any gene: 3. The germline V gene encodes CDR1 ENHRY and CDR2 SYGVKD. The CDR3 length is 15 residues. The CDR3 DNA reads TGTGCCATCAGCAGGGGACAGGGGAACACCGGGGAGCTGTTTTTT. As protein: CAISRGQGNTGELFF.

The chain combines TRBV6-6 with TRBJ1-2; D not resolved. This CDR3 contains 12 residues. From germline, CDR1 is MNHNY and CDR2 SVGAGI (reference sequence). V was cut by 5 bases and J by 6 bases, with 10 bases left in between. CDR3 region: CASSPRHDGYTF. CDR3 coding DNA: TGTGCCAGCAGTCCGCGTCACGATGGCTACACCTTC.

This chain links TRBV5-1 with TRBJ2-2, with TRBD1 matching over 8 bases. The CDR3 sequence is 18 residues long. V shed 0 bases and J 6 bases; nucleotides not matched to a gene: 13. The V gene's germline CDR1 is SGHRS and CDR2 YFSETQ. CDR3 in DNA: TGCGCCAGCAGCTTGGCCCTTCCGGGACAGGTATACGCCGGGGAGCTGTTTTTT. It is translated as CASSLALPGQVYAGELFF.